This TCR beta chain was identified during a study of T cells in Graves' hyperthyroidism and ophthalmopathy (dated by TCRdb to the late 2010s). With respect to the entire study: Peripheral blood samples were taken at initial diagnosis, before any treatment was given. In about six Graves' hyperthyroidism patients, the study also compared T-cell repertoires from thyroid tissue with T-cell repertoires from blood. According to the paper, TCR Vbeta CDR3 sequencing was carried out on 135 peripheral blood samples, which came from fewer than 50 ophthalmopathy, under 85 hyperthyroidism and about 17 progressor patients. After sampling, hyperthyroidism patients received methimazole starting at 30 mg daily, and ophthalmopathy patients received high-dose intravenous methylprednisolone. Whether ophthalmopathy could be predicted prospectively was tested in an independent validation cohort made up of approximately 19 hyperthyroidism patients plus 17 patients who later progressed to ophthalmopathy. The 75 to 100 discovery patients were randomly split 7:3 into training and test sets. A discovery cohort of roughly 96 patients, roughly 45 with Graves' ophthalmopathy and approximately 57 with stable Graves' hyperthyroidism, was used to find distinguishing TCR V-J signatures. What the work shows at the level of the full study, not this receptor alone: In validation, the model predicted progression to ophthalmopathy with roughly 66% sensitivity and 72% to 85% specificity, a median of 6.5 months before onset. No statistical method was used to fix the sample size in advance, and group allocation was not hidden from the investigators. Ophthalmopathy was separated from stable hyperthyroidism by a 13 V-J signature model, with 85% to 90% sensitivity and 81% to 82% specificity obtained in cross-validation and 80%/75% obtained in testing. Most expanded thyroid clonotypes (frequency above 0.001) were also detected in blood, suggesting blood repertoires may reflect thyroid immune responses.

Concerning this clonotype: Its antigen has not been determined. Per-base qualities were not stored, and no clone one base away is much larger.

The germline V gene encodes CDR1 SGDLS and CDR2 YYNGEE. Including cysteine and phenylalanine, the CDR3 has 15 amino acids. Solely the CDR3 DNA is kept, with 45 bases framed from the first base. After removal of 2 bases from V and 2 bases from J, the junction retains 4 bases not matched to a gene. In the ophthalmopathy patients, disease was moderately to severely active, with a Clinical Activity Score of 3 or more, a NOSPECS grade of 4 or more, and a duration of less than 3 months. The study excluded patients with uncontrolled infections, other autoimmune diseases, pregnancy or lactation. Diagnoses were based on clinical symptoms, serum thyroxine and TRAb, thyroid ultrasound and orbital computed tomography. PBMCs were separated from roughly 10 ml of fresh peripheral blood using Ficoll-Paque density gradient centrifugation. Trizol reagent was used to extract total RNA, and RNA quality was then checked on an Agilent 2100 Bioanalyzer.

The TCR beta CDR3 regions were amplified from the RNA transcripts. The TCR CDR3 was subjected to a first round of RT-PCR using the HTBI primer set and the Qiagen OneStep RT-PCR kit. Libraries were constructed in a second round of multiplex PCR, after which size selection and purification were performed. Paired-end sequencing of the libraries was performed with 100 bp reads on an Illumina HiSeq2000. The published analysis was carried out like this. Raw data were processed with SOAPnuke, discarding reads with adapters, uncalled bases, mean Phred below 15, or no exact constant-primer or identifier match. COPE v1.2.5 was used to merge high-quality paired reads, and clonotypes were defined as unique nucleotide sequences. MiTCR v1.1 was used to align clonotypes to the IMGT TRBV, TRBD and TRBJ reference segments. The analysis included only V-J combinations with a frequency above 0.0001, which together covered roughly 99% of the repertoires. The TCS score was defined as F50 (clonal expansion) divided by E x V (chaos), with BLOSUM62-based TCRdist calculated between CDR3 peptides within each V-J. Welch's t-statistics and random forest reduced 514 V-J features to 10 to 15, which were used in a naive Bayes classifier (R e1071). The similarity between thyroid and blood repertoires was quantified using the Morisita-Horn index. The public reads were reanalyzed by TCRdb: fastp trimming at Q25, MiXCR alignment, in-frame beta chains only. A single entry per CDR3 protein holds the most common genes and DNA from its merged rows. Here the V and J calls rest on TCRdb's processing, not on the authors' analysis. Across this sample there are hundreds of thousands of distinct CDR3 sequences, with about 15% seen only once. The top ten constitute 4.3% of the sample.

This sequence uses TRBV9 and TRBJ2-7, with TRBD2 matching 10 junction bases. This sequence was found in a woman aged 40 to 50 with Graves' ophthalmopathy. Material: blood. CDR3 protein: CASSVGLADTYEQYF. Here is the DNA: TGTGCCAGCAGCGTCGGACTAGCGGATACCTACGAGCAGTACTTC. Here the CDR3 is joined to the reference TRBV9 and TRBJ2-7 genes, and the full variable domain is: DSGVTQTPKHLITATGQRVTLRCSPRSGDLSVYWYQQSLDQGLQFLIQYYNGEERAKGNILERFSAQQFPDLHSELNLSSLELGDSALYFCASSVGLADTYEQYFGPGTRLTVT.